The present TCR beta chain was sequenced within a study of cytomegalovirus exposure and HLA in healthy donors. PCR amplification relied on 60 Vbeta primers (plus 13 Jbeta primers). Here immunoSEQ multiplex PCR was the method, and the copy in TCRdb shows in-frame clones only, minus some. The sample lists about 200,000 clones; 83% were seen once. Trimming pared 1 base from V and 3 bases from J, leaving 3 bases between. CDR3 length equals 12 residues. Germline V gene lookup returns CDR1 SGHRS and CDR2 YFSETQ. Study-level points and caveats: For TCR beta chains, V- and J-gene trimming was later linked to a missense DCLRE1C variant. The study put 150 to 200 TCR beta chains on its list as cytomegalovirus-associated.

Comment on this clone: Antigen: not known. Other nucleotide sequences from this sample produce the same CDR3.

The chain couples TRBV5-1 to TRBJ2-3; no firm D call. The sample comprised PBMCs. The sequence was obtained from a girl aged 10 to 17 in good health and CMV-seronegative. The CDR3 nucleotides are TGCGCCAGCAGCTTGTCAACAGATACGCAGTATTTT. This sequence encodes CASSLSTDTQYF.